The 29 T cell receptor beta chains given below trace back to one sample, sequenced in a study of T cell responses to AZD1222 COVID-19 vaccine. Measured with immunoSEQ multiplex PCR; TCRdb has only the in-frame clones, and not every one. The data show 150,000 to 200,000 clones, around 90% seen once. Material: peripheral blood, obtained 28 days after the second AZD1222 dose. Receptors originate from an adult who received the AZD1222 COVID-19 vaccine.

This clone was detected only once. V usage is TRBV27 and J usage is TRBJ2-1, with 9 bases lining up with TRBD2. This CDR3 has 16 amino acids. V shed 0 bases and J 8 bases; nucleotides not matched to a gene: 8. The germline V gene encodes CDR1 MNHEY and CDR2 SMNVEV (reference sequence). The CDR3 DNA reads TGTGCCAGCAGTTTATCGGTCGCGGGAGGGCCCCATGAGCAGTTCTTC. It codes for CASSLSVAGGPHEQFF.

This clone was seen once. J is TRBJ2-7 and V is TRBV28; perhaps TRBD2 as D (7 bases). Germline CDR1 reads MDHEN; CDR2 reads SYDVKM. CDR3 length: 13 residues. V was cut by 8 bases and J by 3 bases, with 14 bases left in between. This CDR3 is CASQGPGGYEQYF. CDR3 nucleotide sequence: TGTGCCAGCCAGGGGCCGGGGGGCTACGAGCAGTACTTC. The variable domain in full, with the rest retrieved from reference TRBV28 and TRBJ2-7, is DVKVTQSSRYLVKRTGEKVFLECVQDMDHENMFWYRQDPGLGLRLIYFSYDVKMKEKGDIPEGYSVSREKKERFSLILESASTNQTSMYLCASQGPGGYEQYFGPGTRLTVT.

This clone has ten or more counts. The chain is built from TRBV5-1 and TRBJ2-7; 8 positions agree with TRBD1. The germline gives CDR1 SGHRS, CDR2 YFSETQ. This CDR3 spans 13 amino acids. V lost 4 bases to trimming and J lost 2 bases; unmatched junction nucleotides: 2. CDR3 coding DNA: TGCGCCAGCAGCACAGGGGGGACCTACGAGCAGTACTTC. This sequence encodes CASSTGGTYEQYF. The complete variable domain, with remaining parts taken from reference TRBV5-1 and TRBJ2-7, reads KAGVTQTPRYLIKTRGQQVTLSCSPISGHRSVSWYQQTPGQGLQFLFEYFSETQRNKGNFPGRFSGRQFSNSRSEMNVSTLELGDSALYLCASSTGGTYEQYFGPGTRLTVT.

The chain couples TRBV12-3 or TRBV12-4 to TRBJ2-2; D is unresolved. This CDR3 has 12 amino acids. V was pared by 6 bases and J by 4 bases, with 6 bases between. The CDR3, as DNA: TGTGCCAGCAGAGGTACCACCGGGGAGCTGTTTTTT. Translating gives CASRGTTGELFF.

The rearrangement uses TRBV28 and TRBJ2-7, with 11 positions matching TRBD1. This CDR3 spans 16 amino acids. V was pared by 4 bases and J by 5 bases, with 10 bases of the junction left unmatched. Germline CDR1 MDHEN, CDR2 SYDVKM. The CDR3 region is CASSSPHRTGGNEQYF. The CDR3 DNA reads as TGTGCCAGCAGTTCCCCCCATAGGACAGGGGGCAACGAGCAGTACTTC.

The rearrangement uses TRBV19 and TRBJ2-1; 11 positions match TRBD1. The V gene end was trimmed by 5 bases and the J gene end by 2 bases; junction bases not matched to a gene: 5. There are 16 residues in the CDR3. Germline CDR1 and CDR2: LNHDA and SQIVND (reference sequence). The CDR3 is CASSPRTGGPYNEQFF. The CDR3 bases are TGTGCCAGTAGTCCCCGGACAGGGGGCCCCTACAATGAGCAGTTCTTC. Together with reference TRBV19 and TRBJ2-1, the CDR3 gives the full variable domain: DGGITQSPKYLFRKEGQNVTLSCEQNLNHDAMYWYRQDPGQGLRLIYYSQIVNDFQKGDIAEGYSVSREKKESFPLTVTSAQKNPTAFYLCASSPRTGGPYNEQFFGPGTRLTVL.

This rearrangement joins TRBV19 to TRBJ1-1; 8 nucleotides align to TRBD1. The germline V gene has CDR1 LNHDA and CDR2 SQIVND (reference sequence). The CDR3 is 15 residues long. With V trimmed by 5 bases and J by 5 bases, 10 bases remained unmatched. DNA for the CDR3: TGTGCCAGTAGTCCGGGGGACAGGATAGTAACTGAAGCTTTCTTT. Its protein is CASSPGDRIVTEAFF. Filled out from reference TRBV19 and TRBJ1-1, the complete variable domain reads DGGITQSPKYLFRKEGQNVTLSCEQNLNHDAMYWYRQDPGQGLRLIYYSQIVNDFQKGDIAEGYSVSREKKESFPLTVTSAQKNPTAFYLCASSPGDRIVTEAFFGQGTRLTVV.

The J gene is TRBJ1-1, the V gene TRBV7-3; tentative D call: TRBD1 (5 bases). This CDR3 is 15 amino acids long. V dropped 2 bases and J dropped 1 base, with 11 bases sitting between them. Germline V gene data show CDR1 as SGHTA and CDR2 as FQGTGA. CDR3 in amino acids: CASSLQGVGNTEAFF. The CDR3 DNA reads TGTGCCAGCAGCTTACAGGGCGTGGGGAACACTGAAGCTTTCTTT.

The chain employs TRBV7-3 and TRBJ2-5; D unclear. V dropped 1 base and J dropped 2 bases, with 8 bases sitting between them. There are 14 residues in the CDR3. Germline assignment: CDR1 SGHTA and CDR2 FQGTGA. CDR3 residues: CASSLNSLQETQYF. The CDR3 nucleotides read TGTGCCAGCAGCTTAAATAGCCTACAAGAGACCCAGTACTTC.

This chain uses TRBV21-1 with TRBJ1-5; the listed D gene, TRBD1, was not tested against the DNA. TRBV21-1 is a documented pseudogene. The CDR3 runs to 17 residues. Here the CDR3 DNA reads TGTGCCAGCATCACCCCCGGACAGGGCAACAATTATCAGCCCCAGCATTTT. It specifies CASITPGQGNNYQPQHF.

The chain carries TRBV5-1 and TRBJ2-1; 10 positions match TRBD2. The CDR3 totals 14 residues. Trimming removed 4 bases from V and 6 bases from J; junction bases left unmatched: 4. The germline V gene encodes CDR1 SGHRS and CDR2 YFSETQ. CDR3 sequence reads: CASSLGLAANEQFF. The CDR3 bases are TGCGCCAGCAGCCTCGGACTAGCGGCCAATGAGCAGTTCTTC.

The V call is TRBV7-9, the J call TRBJ2-7; no reliable D call. Trimming removed 8 bases at V and 0 bases at J, with 11 bases between. Germline assignment: CDR1 SEHNR and CDR2 FQNEAQ (reference sequence). CDR3 length: 13 amino acids. The CDR3 sequence is CASGSALSYEQYF. The CDR3 coding sequence is TGTGCCAGCGGCTCCGCCCTCTCCTACGAGCAGTACTTC.

The chain joins TRBV2 to TRBJ1-3, with D unclear. CDR1 and CDR2 (germline): SNHLY, FYNNEI. V was clipped by 7 bases and J by 0 bases, with 7 bases between them. This CDR3 is 13 amino acids long. The CDR3 here is CASKMNSGNTIYF. The CDR3 DNA sequence: TGTGCCAGCAAAATGAACTCTGGAAACACCATATATTTT.

This rearrangement joins TRBV28 to TRBJ1-2; TRBD1 aligns across 7 bases. J was trimmed by 7 bases and V by 6 bases; bases with no gene match: 14. The CDR3 spans 15 residues. Germline lookup yields CDR1 MDHEN and CDR2 SYDVKM. CDR3 loop: CASSDSTGLGGGYTF. The CDR3 coding sequence is TGTGCCAGCAGCGACTCGACAGGGCTGGGGGGTGGCTACACCTTC.

This clone was detected only once. The chain uses TRBV4-2 and TRBJ1-1, with a tentative D call TRBD1 (5 bases). Trimming removed 3 bases from V and 1 base from J, with 18 bases in between. This CDR3 is 17 amino acids long. In germline, CDR1 is LGHNA, CDR2 YNFKEQ. The CDR3 reads CASSHGRGRDGNTEAFF. The CDR3 region has the DNA TGTGCCAGCAGCCACGGACGGGGACGGGACGGGAACACTGAAGCTTTCTTT.

This sequence joins TRBV5-8 and TRBJ2-5, with 8 positions matching TRBD1. The CDR3 consists of 14 residues. Germline V lookup: CDR1 SGHTS, CDR2 YDEGEE. V was pared by 5 bases and J by 1 base, with 4 bases of the junction left unmatched. CDR3 in DNA: TGTGCCAGCAGGTTCGGGACAGGCCAAGAGACCCAGTACTTC. As protein: CASRFGTGQETQYF.

With regard to this clone: As the CDR3 is not closed by the conserved phenylalanine or tryptophan, this likely results from a read error. It is unclear where the CDR3 begins or ends on the DNA, so no DNA is shown, and the CDR3 is as TCRdb lists it. The chain employs TRBV28 and TRBJ2-7; the D call TRBD1 from the table was never checked on the DNA. Germline values: CDR1 MDHEN, CDR2 SYDVKM. The CDR3 has 15 amino acids, counting both end residues. CDR3 amino acids: CASSLSDRGPGLLSI.

This clone was found once. The chain employs TRBV5-7 and TRBJ1-5, with D perhaps matching TRBD1 (5 bases). TRBV5-7 is classed as an ORF, of uncertain function. With 6 bases removed from V and 3 bases from J, the gap between germline ends came to 10 bases. The CDR3 spans 13 residues. CDR3 loop: CASNHRHNQPQHF. The CDR3 DNA sequence: TGTGCCAGCAACCACAGGCACAATCAGCCCCAGCATTTT.

This sequence joins TRBV28 and TRBJ2-7; perhaps TRBD1 as D (6 bases). The CDR3 consists of 12 residues. Germline CDR1 and CDR2: MDHEN and SYDVKM. Trimming took 8 bases from V and 2 from J, leaving 10 bases between them. This chain's CDR3 is CASLDSPYEQYF. The CDR3 DNA follows: TGTGCCAGCCTGGACAGCCCCTACGAGCAGTACTTC.

V is TRBV5-1 and J is TRBJ2-7, with D tentatively TRBD2 (6 bases). The CDR3 is 14 residues long. V lost 5 bases to trimming and J lost 0 bases, with 12 bases between them. The germline V gene has CDR1 SGHRS and CDR2 YFSETQ. The CDR3 is CASSRGTPSYEQYF. The CDR3 DNA follows: TGCGCCAGCAGTCGGGGGACCCCCTCCTACGAGCAGTACTTC. Variable domain in full (rest from reference TRBV5-1 and TRBJ2-7): KAGVTQTPRYLIKTRGQQVTLSCSPISGHRSVSWYQQTPGQGLQFLFEYFSETQRNKGNFPGRFSGRQFSNSRSEMNVSTLELGDSALYLCASSRGTPSYEQYFGPGTRLTVT.

The V call is TRBV7-2, the J call TRBJ2-1, with TRBD2 matching over 7 bases. The germline gives CDR1 SGHTA, CDR2 FQGNSA. The CDR3 covers 15 residues. J lost 0 bases, V lost 5 bases, and 4 bases had no gene match. The CDR3 here is CASSVSGYSYNEQFF. CDR3 DNA: TGTGCCAGCAGCGTTAGCGGGTACTCCTACAATGAGCAGTTCTTC.

This chain links TRBV3-1 (or the pseudogene TRBV3-2) with TRBJ2-7, with 11 nucleotides matching TRBD1. J gave up 6 bases and V 1 base, and 5 bases lay outside the gene matches. The CDR3 runs to 15 residues. CDR1 is LGHDT and CDR2 is YNNKEL in the germline V gene (reference sequence). Here the CDR3 DNA reads TGTGCCAGCAGCCAAGCCGGACAGGGGGCTGGCGAGCAGTACTTC. This sequence encodes CASSQAGQGAGEQYF.

This clone was recorded only once. The rearrangement uses TRBV5-6 and TRBJ2-7; the match to TRBD2 covers 9 bases. This CDR3 has 15 residues. Trimming took 4 bases from V and 2 from J; bases not matched to a gene: 7. Germline V gene data show CDR1 as SGHDT and CDR2 as YYEEEE. CDR3 coding DNA: TGTGCCAGCAGCGGACTAGCGCGAGGCCCCTACGAGCAGTACTTC. Encoded protein: CASSGLARGPYEQYF.

This rearrangement joins TRBV6-2 or TRBV6-3 to TRBJ2-7; 11 bases align to TRBD2. Per germline, CDR1 MNHEY and CDR2 SVGEGT. This CDR3 region has 17 residues. V gave up 0 bases and J gave up 5 bases; unmatched junction bases: 9. The CDR3 spells CASSYSKLAGVSNEQYF. In DNA form, the CDR3 reads TGTGCCAGCAGTTACTCCAAACTAGCGGGAGTATCAAACGAGCAGTACTTC.

This rearrangement joins TRBV7-3 to TRBJ2-3; D gene ambiguous. The CDR3 totals 14 residues. The germline V gene encodes CDR1 SGHTA and CDR2 FQGTGA. Between the trimmed V and J ends, which lost 5 bases and 6 bases, there was a span of 15 bases. Here the CDR3 reads CASSPHEVRDTQYF. CDR3 in DNA: TGTGCCAGCAGCCCCCACGAGGTTAGGGATACGCAGTATTTT.

A remark on this clone: The sample holds other DNA sequences that translate to the same CDR3. The CDR3 region is CAWSVLETQYF. CDR3 bases: TGTGCCTGGAGTGTTTTAGAGACCCAGTACTTC. V and J are TRBV30 and TRBJ2-5; D is unresolved. V was trimmed by 0 bases and J by 4 bases, leaving 3 bases between them. Germline CDR1 GTSNPN, CDR2 SVGIG (reference sequence). The CDR3 totals 11 residues.

The chain has TRBV11-1 and TRBJ2-4; 8 bases match TRBD1. CDR1 and CDR2 (germline): SGHAT, FQDESV (reference sequence). Losses at the gene ends were 2 bases for V and 5 bases for J; bases not matched to a gene: 5. This CDR3 has 15 residues. In nucleotides, the CDR3 is TGTGCCAGCAGCTTAAGTGAGACAGGGGAAAACATTCAGTACTTC. Translation: CASSLSETGENIQYF.

The chain uses TRBV5-1 and TRBJ2-3; D not certain. The V and J ends lost 0 bases and 0 bases respectively, with 5 bases between them. Germline CDR1 is SGHRS and CDR2 is YFSETQ. CDR3 size: 14 residues. The chain's CDR3 is CASSLESSTDTQYF. CDR3 nucleotide sequence: TGCGCCAGCAGCTTGGAAAGCAGCACAGATACGCAGTATTTT.

The J gene is TRBJ1-5, the V gene TRBV12-3 or TRBV12-4; D unresolved. V gave up 3 bases and J gave up 5 bases, with 8 bases separating them. CDR3 length: 13 amino acids. DNA for the CDR3: TGTGCCAGCAGTTTGACTACTTATCAGCCCCAGCATTTT. This gives the protein CASSLTTYQPQHF.